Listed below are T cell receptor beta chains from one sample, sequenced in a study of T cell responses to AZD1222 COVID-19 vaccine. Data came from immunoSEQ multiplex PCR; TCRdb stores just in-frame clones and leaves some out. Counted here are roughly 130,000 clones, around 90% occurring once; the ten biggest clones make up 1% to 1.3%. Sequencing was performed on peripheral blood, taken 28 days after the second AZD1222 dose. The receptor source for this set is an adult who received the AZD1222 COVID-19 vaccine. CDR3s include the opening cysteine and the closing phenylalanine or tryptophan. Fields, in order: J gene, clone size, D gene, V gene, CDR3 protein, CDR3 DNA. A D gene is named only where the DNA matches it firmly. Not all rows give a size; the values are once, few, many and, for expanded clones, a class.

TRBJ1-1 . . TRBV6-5 CASSYSGKGGGTEAFF TGTGCCAGCAGTTACTCCGGTAAGGGGGGGGGCACTGAAGCTTTCTTT
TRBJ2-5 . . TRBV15 CATSRAGRETQYF TGTGCCACCAGCAGAGCAGGGAGAGAGACCCAGTACTTC
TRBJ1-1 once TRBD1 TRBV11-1 CASSLRGQAFTEAFF TGTGCCAGCAGCTTAAGGGGACAGGCCTTCACTGAAGCTTTCTTT
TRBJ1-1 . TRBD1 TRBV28 CASTRSGQGASEAFF TGTGCCAGCACCCGATCGGGACAGGGGGCTTCAGAAGCTTTCTTT
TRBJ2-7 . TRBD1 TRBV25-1 CASREGYTGTGSDEQYF TGTGCCAGCAGGGAGGGCTACACCGGGACAGGGTCGGACGAGCAGTACTTC
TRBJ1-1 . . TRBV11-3 CASSLKVDEAFF TGTGCCAGCAGCTTAAAGGTGGATGAAGCTTTCTTT
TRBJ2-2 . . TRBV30 CAWSRDFTGELFF TGTGCCTGGAGCCGGGACTTCACCGGGGAGCTGTTTTTT
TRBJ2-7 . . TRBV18 CASSQNSADYEQYF TGTGCCAGCTCACAGAATAGCGCCGACTACGAGCAGTACTTC
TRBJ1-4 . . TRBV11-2 CASSLAWQGNEKLFF TGTGCCAGCAGCTTAGCGTGGCAGGGTAATGAAAAACTGTTTTTT
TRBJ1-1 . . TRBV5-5 CASSLDSRTANTEAFF TGTGCCAGCAGCTTGGACTCTAGGACAGCGAACACTGAAGCTTTCTTT
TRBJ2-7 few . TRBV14 CASSPGPYEQYF TGTGCCAGCAGCCCGGGTCCCTACGAGCAGTACTTC
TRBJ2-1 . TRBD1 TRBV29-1 CSVERQGARNEQFF TGCAGCGTTGAGCGACAGGGGGCGCGAAATGAGCAGTTCTTC
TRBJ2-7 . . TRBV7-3 CASSADGDSYEQYF TGTGCCAGCAGCGCGGACGGGGACTCCTACGAGCAGTACTTC
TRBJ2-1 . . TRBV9 CASSVAAGNNEQFF TGTGCCAGCAGCGTAGCGGCGGGTAACAATGAGCAGTTCTTC
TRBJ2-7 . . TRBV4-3 CASSRGSGIYEQYF TGCGCCAGCAGCCGGGGTAGCGGAATCTACGAGCAGTACTTC
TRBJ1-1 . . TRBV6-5 CASRRDPNTEAFF TGTGCCAGCAGACGGGACCCGAACACTGAAGCTTTCTTT
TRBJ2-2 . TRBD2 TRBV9 CASNPTSGPNTGELFF TGTGCCAGCAATCCGACTAGCGGGCCGAACACCGGGGAGCTGTTTTTT
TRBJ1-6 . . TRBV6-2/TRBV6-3 CASSYVWDSPLHF TGTGCCAGCAGTTACGTTTGGGATTCACCCCTCCACTTT
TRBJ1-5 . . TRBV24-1 CATPRRGPSNQPQHF TGTGCCACCCCACGAAGGGGCCCTAGCAATCAGCCCCAGCATTTT
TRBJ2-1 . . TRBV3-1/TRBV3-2 CASSQLSPWSGPSYNEQFF TGTGCCAGCAGCCAATTGTCCCCCTGGAGCGGCCCCTCCTACAATGAGCAGTTCTTC
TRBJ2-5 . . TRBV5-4 CASSLEETQYF TGTGCCAGCAGCTTGGAAGAGACCCAGTACTTC
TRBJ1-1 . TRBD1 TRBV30 CAWSMDRLNTEAFF TGTGCCTGGAGCATGGACAGGTTGAACACTGAAGCTTTCTTT
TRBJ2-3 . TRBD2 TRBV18 CASSPGLADYLDTQYF TGTGCCAGCTCACCGGGACTAGCGGACTACTTGGATACGCAGTATTTT
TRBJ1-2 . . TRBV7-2 CASSRDSYGYTF TGTGCCAGCAGCCGAGACAGCTATGGCTACACCTTC
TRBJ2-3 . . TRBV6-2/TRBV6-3 CASSYYTSTDTQYF TGTGCCAGCAGTTACTATACTAGCACAGATACGCAGTATTTT
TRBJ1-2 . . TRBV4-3 CASSQEPRGGYTF TGCGCCAGCAGCCAAGAACCGCGGGGCGGCTACACCTTC
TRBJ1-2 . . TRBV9 CASSVGAGYGYTF TGTGCCAGCAGCGTAGGGGCAGGTTATGGCTACACCTTC
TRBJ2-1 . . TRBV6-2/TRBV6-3 CASSYAIMAPYNEQFF TGTGCCAGCAGTTACGCCATCATGGCCCCCTACAATGAGCAGTTCTTC
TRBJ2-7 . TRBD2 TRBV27 CASRRTSRLYEQYF TGTGCCAGCAGGCGGACTAGCCGACTTTACGAGCAGTACTTC
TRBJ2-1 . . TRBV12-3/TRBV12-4 CASSLNRGGEQFF TGTGCCAGCAGTTTAAACAGGGGAGGTGAGCAGTTCTTC
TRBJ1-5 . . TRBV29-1 CSVANGNQPQHF TGCAGCGTTGCAAACGGCAATCAGCCCCAGCATTTT
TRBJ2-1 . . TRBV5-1 CASSLARNNEQFF TGCGCCAGCAGCTTGGCGAGGAACAATGAGCAGTTCTTC
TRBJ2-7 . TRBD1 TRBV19 CASSPRTGVGEQYF TGTGCCAGTAGTCCGCGGACAGGGGTGGGTGAGCAGTACTTC
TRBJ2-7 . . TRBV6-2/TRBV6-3 CASSDSYEQYF TGTGCCAGCAGTGACTCCTACGAGCAGTACTTC
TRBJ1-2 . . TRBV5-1 CASSPGQNYGYTF TGCGCCAGCAGCCCTGGACAGAACTATGGCTACACCTTC
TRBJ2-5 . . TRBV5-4 CASRGSGQETQYF TGTGCCAGCAGGGGGAGTGGGCAAGAGACCCAGTACTTC